This T cell receptor (beta chain) was obtained from a study of PD-1 blockade in classical Hodgkin lymphoma. Study results and limitations: Patients with an early start, nivolumab under 1 year after ASCT, were excluded. By C4D1, diversity of CD4+ TCRs had risen significantly, whereas that of CD8+ TCRs had not. Still unresolved is the cause of the repertoire differences, which may be disease activity or prior therapy. It was reported that newly diagnosed patients had less baseline TCR diversity than healthy donors.

The method was immunoSEQ multiplex PCR; TCRdb's version includes in-frame clones alone and lacks a portion of them. The sample carries 6,000 to 7,000 clones, more than 65% recorded once. Brentuximab vedotin exposure varied, and every patient relapsed after autologous stem cell transplantation. Purification of CD4+ T cells from thawed PBMCs was achieved by magnetic negative selection. Concerning this clone: What it binds is not known.

The receptor was derived from a human donor with classical Hodgkin lymphoma. Source: CD4+ T cells from blood, taken at baseline.

Written as DNA, the CDR3 is TGTGCCTGGAATATTGGGACTAGCGGGAGGACAGATACGCAGTATTTT. Translation: CAWNIGTSGRTDTQYF. V usage is TRBV30 and J usage is TRBJ2-3; 15 bases agree with TRBD2. The CDR3 contains 16 residues. Per germline, CDR1 GTSNPN and CDR2 SVGIG (reference sequence). The ends lost 4 bases at V and 3 bases at J; junction bases unmatched: 5.